This T cell receptor beta chain was identified in a study of T-cell memory formation after mild COVID-19. This clonotype was observed many times. The V gene lost 3 bases and the J gene lost 0 bases, with 12 bases spanning the gap. The CDR3 consists of 16 residues. TCRdb re-derived calls from the 5' RACE reads in MiXCR, one entry per CDR3 protein. The data hold around 35,000 distinct CDR3 sequences, with 7% to 8% observed a single time. This sequence joins TRBV12-3 or TRBV12-4 and TRBJ2-1; no definite D call. The TCR originated in a man between 18 and 29 years old who had mild COVID-19 (a few samples of this study predate the infection). Cell type and time point are not known. The source material was PBMCs or a T cell subset sorted from them (not recorded which). The CDR3 protein is CASSFPLWSSYNEQFF. Written as DNA, the CDR3 is TGTGCCAGCAGTTTCCCCCTTTGGAGCTCCTACAATGAGCAGTTCTTC.